The 4 T cell receptor beta chains below all came from one sample that was sequenced in a study of shared clonotypes between healthy human individuals. Only in-frame clones appear in the TCRdb table, and some are missing; sequencing was by immunoSEQ multiplex PCR. The data contain approximately 340,000 clones, 74% of them singletons. Sequencing was done on a sample of memory CD4+ T cells sorted from blood. Stated subset: CD45RA-negative fraction. The receptors here all came from a man aged 25-45 years in good health.

This clone has more than one count but fewer than ten. The chain joins TRBV19 to TRBJ2-3, with D hard to call. V dropped 5 bases and J dropped 3 bases, with 6 bases sitting between them. The CDR3 is 12 amino acids. Germline values: CDR1 LNHDA, CDR2 SQIVND (reference sequence). In DNA form, the CDR3 reads TGTGCCAGTAGTGGAAGGACAGATACGCAGTATTTT. This sequence encodes CASSGRTDTQYF.

This sequence joins TRBV5-4 and TRBJ2-3; D is unclear. The CDR3 spans 14 residues. CDR1 SGHNT and CDR2 YYREEE come from the germline V gene (reference sequence). The V end lost 0 bases, the J end lost 2 bases, and 7 bases lay between the germline ends. CDR3 region: CASSLGLYTDTQYF. In DNA form, the CDR3 reads TGTGCCAGCAGCTTGGGACTGTACACAGATACGCAGTATTTT.

Concerning this clone: The same CDR3 also results from other DNA sequences found in this sample. The genes are TRBV15 and TRBJ2-3; 7 nucleotides align to TRBD1. The CDR3 spans 16 residues. The germline CDR1 and CDR2 sequences are LNHNV and YYDKDF (reference sequence). The ends lost 1 base at V and 1 base at J; junction bases unmatched: 5. The CDR3 DNA reads TGTGCCACCAGCAGAGGATCAGGGGGTGGCACAGATACGCAGTATTTT. Amino acids: CATSRGSGGGTDTQYF.

This chain uses TRBV14 with TRBJ1-2; the match to TRBD1 covers 7 bases. Germline V gives CDR1 SGHDN, CDR2 FVKESK. CDR3 length equals 15 residues. Trimming cost V 8 bases and J 3 bases; bases outside gene matches: 12. The CDR3 here is CASSRGAGGDYGYTF. Written as DNA, the CDR3 is TGTGCCAGCTCCCGAGGGGCAGGGGGTGACTATGGCTACACCTTC.